Shown below are 20 T cell receptor beta chains from a single sample sequenced in a study of T cell clonality in common variable immunodeficiency (dated by TCRdb to the mid-2010s). Libraries were made using the immunoSEQ multiplex PCR assay. Drawn from immuneACCESS, this table holds only the in-frame rearrangements with V and J called that TCRdb kept. Clones are partly lost; checked studies trace under half to an unresolved V gene and leave the rest unexplained. This sample was tabulated with roughly 42,000 clones, among which there are no singletons. The ten largest account for less than 2.5% of the sample. Sample: peripheral blood mononuclear cells. These receptors were obtained from a person aged 18 to 69 in good health.

This clone came up many times. Sequencing ends 3 residues short of the CDR3 end; the germline J gene provides the rest. V usage is TRBV7-9 and J usage is TRBJ1-4; 8 nucleotides line up with TRBD1. The germline gives CDR1 SEHNR, CDR2 FQNEAQ (reference sequence). CDR3 length equals 14 residues. V lost 4 bases to trimming and J lost 8 bases; unmatched junction nucleotides: 6. The CDR3 is CASSSDRGSEKLFF. Partial CDR3 DNA: TGTGCCAGCAGCTCAGACAGGGGCTCCGAAAAA.

This clone was seen repeatedly, ten times or more. The read falls 3 residues short of the CDR3 end, and the missing part is taken from the germline J gene. This chain joins TRBV5-1 and TRBJ2-3; tentatively, D is TRBD1 (6 bases). This CDR3 has 14 residues. Looked up from germline, CDR1 is SGHRS and CDR2 is YFSETQ. Between the trimmed V and J ends, which lost 2 bases and 2 bases, there was a span of 9 bases. The chain's CDR3 is CASSFRGTTDTQYF. The sequenced part of the CDR3 DNA is TGCGCCAGCAGCTTTAGGGGGACCACAGATACG.

This clone was picked up many times. The read gets to within 3 residues of the CDR3 end, and the germline J gene fills in the rest. This sequence joins TRBV19 and TRBJ2-3; weak D call: TRBD2 (6 bases). With 6 bases removed from V and 4 bases from J, the gap between germline ends came to 11 bases. Germline CDR1 is LNHDA and CDR2 is SQIVND (reference sequence). This CDR3 has 13 amino acids. The DNA read from the CDR3 is TGTGCCAGTAGACACGGAGGGGCAGATACG. This encodes CASRHGGADT. The full CDR3 is CASRHGGADTQYF. Full variable domain (missing parts from reference TRBV19 and TRBJ2-3): DGGITQSPKYLFRKEGQNVTLSCEQNLNHDAMYWYRQDPGQGLRLIYYSQIVNDFQKGDIAEGYSVSREKKESFPLTVTSAQKNPTAFYLCASRHGGADTQYFGPGTRLTVL.

This clone was counted at least ten times. The read is 3 residues too short to cover the CDR3 end, so that end is filled in from the germline J gene. This chain connects TRBV30 to TRBJ1-1, with 10 bases identical to TRBD1. The CDR3 runs 15 residues. Germline-derived CDR1 and CDR2 are GTSNPN and SVGIG (reference sequence). Trimming cost V 8 bases and J 6 bases; bases outside gene matches: 15. CDR3 bases read: TGTGCCAGACAGACAGGGGGCGGTGTTTTCGCTGAA. This codes for CARQTGGGVFAE. The whole CDR3 sequence is CARQTGGGVFAEAFF.

At least ten counts were recorded for this clone. The DNA read from the CDR3 is TGTGCCAGCAGCTTAAGGGCTAGCAGTGGCGGGGAG. Encoded protein: CASSLRASSGGE. The CDR3 in its entirety is CASSLRASSGGELFF. This chain links TRBV7-8 with TRBJ2-2; D possibly corresponds to TRBD2 (5 bases). The read comes to an end 3 residues before the CDR3 does, leaving the germline J gene to fill in the end. Trimming took off 2 bases at V and 7 bases at J, with 14 bases between the two ends. This CDR3 spans 15 amino acids. Germline CDR1 is SGHVS and CDR2 is FQNEAQ.

This clone was recorded at least ten times. The read finishes 3 residues shy of the CDR3 end, and the germline J gene is used to complete it. The chain is built from TRBV20-1 and TRBJ2-5; D is undetermined. In germline, CDR1 is DFQATT, CDR2 SNEGSKA (reference sequence). V was shortened by 6 bases and J by 1 base, with 15 bases between the two germline ends. The length of the CDR3 is 14 residues. The sequenced CDR3 bases are TGCAGTGCGGTCAATCCGAACAGCCAAGAGACC. It codes for CSAVNPNSQET. Given in full, the CDR3 is CSAVNPNSQETQYF.

In this sample, this clone turned up many times. The read terminates 3 residues before the CDR3 end, so the remaining end is supplied by the germline J gene. The chain has TRBV11-2 and TRBJ1-2; 10 bases are shared with TRBD1. The CDR3 is 14 amino acids. Germline values: CDR1 SGHAT, CDR2 FQNNGV. J was trimmed by 4 bases and V by 5 bases; bases with no gene match: 4. The part of the CDR3 DNA that was read is TGTGCCAGCAGCCCGACAGGGGGCGGCTATGGC. Translating gives CASSPTGGGYG. The full CDR3 sequence reads CASSPTGGGYGYTF.

This clone was seen at least ten times. Read coverage stops 3 residues before the CDR3 terminus; the germline J gene supplies the remainder. The chain links TRBV7-7 to TRBJ2-1; 8 nucleotides agree with TRBD1. V dropped 1 base and J dropped 2; count of bases not matched to a gene: 1. Looked up from germline, CDR1 is SSHAT and CDR2 is FNYEAQ (reference sequence). The length of the CDR3 is 15 residues. The CDR3 sequence: CASSLEQGAYNEQFF. The covered CDR3 bases are TGTGCCAGCAGCTTAGAACAGGGGGCCTACAATGAG.

This clone was detected a few times. The missing CDR3 end, 3 residues past where the read stops, is filled in from the germline J gene. The chain joins TRBV20-1 to TRBJ2-1, with 13 bases identical to TRBD2. V dropped 3 bases and J dropped 7; count of bases not matched to a gene: 9. CDR3 size: 16 residues. Germline assignment: CDR1 DFQATT and CDR2 SNEGSKA (reference sequence). CDR3 bases read: TGCAGTGCTAGTCCGACTAGCGGGAGGAATATTAATGAG. Its protein product is CSASPTSGRNINE. The full CDR3 is CSASPTSGRNINEQFF.

This clone was counted many times. The CDR3 region is CSEGTEAFF. CDR3 DNA (partial): TGCAGCGAAGGGACTGAA. V usage is TRBV29-1 and J usage is TRBJ1-1; unclear D gene. The sequence runs out 3 residues before the end of the CDR3; the remainder is reconstructed from the germline J gene. V was clipped by 7 bases and J by 5 bases, with 5 bases between them. Germline CDR1 is SQVTM and CDR2 is ANQGSEA. This CDR3 region has 9 residues.

As regards this clone: The read ends 3 residues shy of where the CDR3 ends; the end is completed using the germline J gene. The J gene is TRBJ1-2, the V gene TRBV7-9, with a weak D call TRBD1 (5 bases). The CDR3 length is 14 residues. In germline, CDR1 is SEHNR, CDR2 FQNEAQ (reference sequence). The CDR3 loop is CASSSSGTSYDYTF. CDR3 DNA (partial): TGTGCCAGCAGCTCATCCGGGACTTCCTACGAC.

The table lists this clone with many counts. The read ends 3 residues shy of where the CDR3 ends; the end is completed using the germline J gene. V and J are TRBV7-3 and TRBJ1-4; the D gene is possibly TRBD1 (5 bases). Germline V CDR1 and CDR2: SGHTA, FQGTGA. The CDR3 is 13 amino acids. The CDR3 DNA, read in part, is TGTGCCAGCAGCTCTAGCCCGGGACTACAA. It encodes CASSSSPGLQ. The complete CDR3 protein is CASSSSPGLQLFF.

The table lists this clone with many counts. Read data end 3 residues before the CDR3 end; the end is taken from the germline J gene. The chain employs TRBV19 and TRBJ1-2; maybe TRBD1 (6 bases). Trimming took off 7 bases at V and 2 bases at J, with 11 bases between the two ends. CDR3 size: 13 residues. CDR1 LNHDA and CDR2 SQIVND come from the germline V gene (reference sequence). The sequenced CDR3 bases are TGTGCCAGTACCCCCGGACAGAACTATGGC. Encoded protein: CASTPGQNYG. The entire CDR3 protein reads CASTPGQNYGYTF.

The sample holds many counts of this clone. Coverage ceases 3 residues before the CDR3 finishes, and the germline J gene fills in the end. V and J are TRBV29-1 and TRBJ2-1; TRBD1 aligns across 11 bases. Germline values: CDR1 SQVTM, CDR2 ANQGSEA. The CDR3 spans 14 residues. Germline trimming cut 5 bases from V and 4 bases from J; bases unmatched to any gene: 4. Incomplete CDR3 DNA: TGCAGCGTTTCGGGACAGGGGGATTACAATGAG. This sequence encodes CSVSGQGDYNE. The CDR3, in full, reads CSVSGQGDYNEQFF.

This clone was recorded many times. The read halts 3 residues ahead of the CDR3 end, with the missing end drawn from the germline J gene. This chain links TRBV20-1 with TRBJ1-5; 8 nucleotides line up with TRBD1. The CDR3 is made up of 14 amino acids. V shed 0 bases and J 6 bases; nucleotides not matched to a gene: 4. Germline V lookup: CDR1 DFQATT, CDR2 SNEGSKA (reference sequence). The CDR3 loop is CSARDPGGFQPQHF. The part of the CDR3 DNA that was read is TGCAGTGCTAGAGATCCAGGGGGCTTTCAGCCC.

This clone was observed at least ten times. The read terminates 3 residues before the CDR3 end, so the remaining end is supplied by the germline J gene. The chain couples TRBV11-3 to TRBJ2-3; D remains ambiguous. V gave up 0 bases and J gave up 8 bases, with 6 bases separating them. The CDR3 has 12 amino acids. The V gene's germline CDR1 is SGHNT and CDR2 YENEEA. Partial CDR3 DNA: TGTGCCAGCAGCTTAGATCGGGTTACG. It is translated as CASSLDRVT. The entire CDR3 sequence reads CASSLDRVTQYF.

Many counts were recorded for this clone. The read is 3 residues too short to cover the CDR3 end, so that end is filled in from the germline J gene. The chain combines TRBV7-2 with TRBJ1-2, with 8 bases matching TRBD1. Germline V gene sequence: CDR1 SGHTA, CDR2 FQGNSA. This CDR3 has 14 residues. J lost 5 bases, V lost 4 bases, and 6 bases had no gene match. This CDR3 reads CASSSTGGGYGYTF. CDR3 DNA (partial): TGTGCCAGCAGCTCAACAGGGGGAGGGTATGGC.

This clone was recorded many times. The observed sequence ends 3 residues before the CDR3 terminus, with the missing tail filled in from the germline J gene. This chain connects TRBV6-2 or TRBV6-3 to TRBJ2-5, with D tentatively TRBD2 (5 bases). V lost 3 bases and J lost 2, with 16 bases in between. This CDR3 spans 16 amino acids. In germline, CDR1 is MNHEY, CDR2 SVGEGT. CDR3 bases read: TGTGCCAGCAGTTATTGGAAGAGGGTTGGGCAAGAGACC. It translates to CASSYWKRVGQET. The full CDR3 protein is CASSYWKRVGQETQYF.

This clone was counted many times. Read coverage stops 3 residues before the CDR3 terminus; the germline J gene supplies the remainder. The sample has other DNA sequences that encode this CDR3 too. The genes are TRBV19 and TRBJ2-3; TRBD1 agrees at 10 bases. Trimming removed 4 bases from V and 3 bases from J; junction bases left unmatched: 7. The V gene's germline CDR1 is LNHDA and CDR2 SQIVND (reference sequence). The CDR3 sequence is 16 residues long. CDR3 DNA, as far as it was read: TGTGCCAGTAGTAAACGACAGGGGGCTAGTACAGATACG. Translated: CASSKRQGASTDT. The full CDR3 protein is CASSKRQGASTDTQYF.

This clone was recorded many times. The read ends 3 residues early relative to the CDR3; the germline J gene fills the gap. This chain joins TRBV6-1 and TRBJ1-6; the match to TRBD1 covers 8 bases. The junction had 2 bases not matched to a gene; V was cut back by 1 base and J by 9 bases. The CDR3 totals 14 residues. Germline assignment: CDR1 MNHNS and CDR2 SASEGT. Partial CDR3 DNA: TGTGCCAGCAGTGAAGGGACAGGGAGTTCACCC. Translation: CASSEGTGSSP. The whole CDR3 sequence reads CASSEGTGSSPLHF.